A few counts support the clone carrying this T cell receptor beta chain. The target antigen is unknown. TCR beta CDR3 regions were amplified from RNA. The HTBI primer set was used in a first-round RT-PCR of the TCR CDR3. Each CDR3 protein gets one entry after TCRdb re-called the multiplex PCR reads with MiXCR. The table lists under 450,000 distinct CDR3 sequences, about 13% of them singletons, with less than 25% in the top ten. The hyperthyroidism patients had all been newly diagnosed, and their disease duration was under 2 months. Their ages ranged from 18 to 65 years. The CDR3 contains 14 residues. Trimming cost V 2 bases and J 2 bases, with 7 bases left between them. CDR1 is MNHNY and CDR2 is SVGAGI in the germline V gene (reference sequence). The data originate from a study of T cells in Graves' hyperthyroidism and ophthalmopathy. Study-wide points: Before onset, by a median of around six months, the model predicted ophthalmopathy. In the blood, most expanded thyroid clonotypes above 0.001 appeared as well.

What was sequenced was blood. This rearrangement joins TRBV6-6 to TRBJ1-5; D perhaps matches TRBD1 (5 bases). The origin of this receptor is a man aged 25-40 years with Graves' hyperthyroidism that later progressed to Graves' ophthalmopathy. In DNA, the CDR3 is TGTGCCAGCAGTTACGGAGGGGGCAATCAGCCCCAGCATTTT. This encodes CASSYGGGNQPQHF.